Here is one T cell receptor beta chain with its context. Its target is not known. The entry originates in a study of cytomegalovirus exposure and HLA in healthy donors. Study as a whole: The platform used for the roughly 130 validation repertoires matched that of the 666 first-cohort repertoires, a later analysis reported. Whole-study findings and limits: Cytomegalovirus status was reportedly diagnosed by the classifier with high sensitivity and specificity. Most TCRs appeared rarely, but some public TCRs recurred in many donors.

Separation from the roughly 690-subject first cohort characterized the roughly 110-subject validation cohort, to which the donors belonged. Profiling relied on immunoSEQ multiplex PCR, and the TCRdb table lists in-frame clones only, not all of them. Among 70,000 to 90,000 clones, around four fifths were seen once, and the ten largest hold 2.5% to 3%. This CDR3 contains 15 residues. The V gene's germline CDR1 is MNHEY and CDR2 SMNVEV (reference sequence). Germline trimming cut 5 bases from V and 4 bases from J; bases unmatched to any gene: 9. The receptor's source is a man aged 25 to 45 in good health and CMV-seronegative. The gene calls are TRBV27 and TRBJ1-1, with 8 bases fitting TRBD1. What was sequenced was PBMCs. The CDR3 DNA reads as TGTGCCAGCAGTCCCATGACAGGGGTGGGCACTGAAGCTTTCTTT. Protein: CASSPMTGVGTEAFF.